This TCR beta chain is drawn from a study of shared clonotypes between healthy human individuals. Whole-study context: The study enrolled a couple of women and a few men aged 18 to 49.

CDR3 length: 15 amino acids. CDR1 is SGDLS, CDR2 YYNGEE, per germline. Trimming removed 4 bases from V and 2 bases from J; junction bases left unmatched: 8. Methods used by the authors: In the immunoSEQ data, sequences were junction-only and lacked quality scores, so filtering differed. Method: immunoSEQ multiplex PCR; TCRdb's copy keeps in-frame clones and lacks some. Clonal size and the V and J genes are those of that table, whereas D and trimming came from the DNA. The repertoire has some 2.1 million clones, just under 95% of them found once; the top ten carry 0.85% to 1.2%. CD45RO-negative, CCR7-positively selected cells formed the naive CD8 fraction, excluding terminally differentiated effector memory CD45RA+ cells.

This TCR derives from a man aged 18 to 35 in good health. V usage is TRBV9 and J usage is TRBJ2-7; 8 nucleotides agree with TRBD2. The sequencing input was naive CD8+ T cells sorted from blood. The CDR3 spells CASSITTGGPYEQYF. In DNA, the CDR3 is TGTGCCAGCAGCATTACTACGGGGGGGCCCTACGAGCAGTACTTC.